Below, 17 T cell receptor beta chains from the same sample are listed, as sequenced in a study of identical twins. MiXCR, run by TCRdb on the 5' RACE reads, gives a single entry per CDR3 protein. This table holds approximately 470,000 distinct CDR3 sequences, 11% to 15% found once. The sample was also reused in another study, on yellow fever vaccine responses in identical twins.

Specimen: CD4+ T cells sorted from blood. The receptors originated from a woman aged 18 to 35 in good health.

The chain combines TRBV28 with TRBJ1-1; 7 bases match TRBD1. This CDR3 has 13 amino acids. V trimming: 6 bases; J trimming: 6 bases; junction bases outside the gene matches: 7. Germline V gene sequence: CDR1 MDHEN, CDR2 SYDVKM. CDR3 amino acids: CASSPDRVPEAFF. The CDR3 bases are TGTGCCAGCAGCCCCGACAGGGTCCCTGAAGCTTTCTTT.

This chain links TRBV7-9 with TRBJ2-1; 7 nucleotides agree with TRBD2. From germline, CDR1 is SEHNR and CDR2 FQNEAQ (reference sequence). The CDR3 covers 14 residues. V lost 2 bases, J lost 10 bases, and 8 bases stayed unmatched. The CDR3 sequence is CASSLLVGAGEQFF. The CDR3 DNA follows: TGTGCCAGCAGCTTACTTGTGGGAGCGGGGGAGCAGTTCTTC.

This sequence joins TRBV12-3 or TRBV12-4 and TRBJ1-2; 10 nucleotides line up with TRBD1. J lost 8 bases, V lost 6 bases, and 12 bases had no gene match. This CDR3 has 15 residues. In DNA form, the CDR3 reads TGTGCCAGCAGCTTTTCCGGGACAGGGGCGCGGGGCTACACCTTC. Translating gives CASSFSGTGARGYTF.

This clonotype occurred a few times. The genes are TRBV6-2 or TRBV6-3 and TRBJ1-5; D gene uncertain. The germline V gene encodes CDR1 MNHEY and CDR2 SVGEGT. The CDR3 runs 15 residues. V was pared by 6 bases and J by 3 bases, with 15 bases between. CDR3: CASSAAGEDNQPQHF. In DNA, the CDR3 is TGTGCCAGCAGCGCCGCGGGAGAGGACAATCAGCCCCAGCATTTT.

The rearrangement links TRBV2 to TRBJ1-1; D gene uncertain. Trimming took off 6 bases at V and 8 bases at J, with 7 bases between the two ends. CDR3 length: 10 residues. CDR1 is SNHLY and CDR2 is FYNNEI in the germline V gene. For the CDR3, the DNA is TGTGCCAGCAGGGCCGGGGAAGCTTTCTTT. It specifies CASRAGEAFF.

This clonotype was seen at least ten times. CDR3 loop: CASSPPWGDDNEQFF. In DNA, the CDR3 is TGTGCCAGCAGCCCCCCGTGGGGGGACGACAATGAGCAGTTCTTC. The chain combines TRBV6-1 with TRBJ2-1, with D maybe TRBD2 (6 bases). Trimming left V 6 bases short and J 5 bases short, with 17 bases between. The germline V gene encodes CDR1 MNHNS and CDR2 SASEGT. The CDR3 has 15 amino acids.

This clonotype appeared many times. This rearrangement joins TRBV15 to TRBJ2-2; no definite D call. The germline V gene encodes CDR1 LNHNV and CDR2 YYDKDF (reference sequence). The CDR3 sequence is 17 residues long. Trimming left V 0 bases short and J 2 bases short, with 13 bases between. CDR3 DNA sequence: TGTGCCACCAGCAGAGATCTCTTAGTCTCCAACACCGGGGAGCTGTTTTTT. This gives the protein CATSRDLLVSNTGELFF.

This clonotype was found a few times. The CDR3 DNA reads TGTGCCAGCAGCCTACTTACAGGGCTTAGCTCCTACGAGCAGTACTTC. Translating gives CASSLLTGLSSYEQYF. The rearrangement uses TRBV7-2 and TRBJ2-7; perhaps TRBD1 as D (6 bases). The germline CDR1 and CDR2 sequences are SGHTA and FQGNSA. The CDR3 spans 16 residues. V shed 5 bases and J shed 0 bases, with 17 bases lying between them. Combining the CDR3 with reference TRBV7-2 and TRBJ2-7 gives the whole variable domain GAGVSQSPSNKVTEKGKDVELRCDPISGHTALYWYRQSLGQGLEFLIYFQGNSAPDKSGLPSDRFSAERTGGSVSTLTIQRTQQEDSAVYLCASSLLTGLSSYEQYFGPGTRLTVT.

The chain carries TRBV10-3 and TRBJ2-3, with D perhaps matching TRBD2 (5 bases). Germline V gene lookup returns CDR1 ENHRY and CDR2 SYGVKD. Trimming pared 0 bases from V and 6 bases from J, leaving 10 bases between. This CDR3 has 14 amino acids. The CDR3 spells CAISESIGGDTQYF. CDR3 nucleotide sequence: TGTGCCATCAGTGAGTCGATCGGCGGGGATACGCAGTATTTT.

This chain connects TRBV5-6 to TRBJ2-3; no firm D call. CDR3 length equals 17 residues. With 3 bases removed from V and 0 bases from J, the gap between germline ends came to 17 bases. The germline CDR1 and CDR2 sequences are SGHDT and YYEEEE. Written as DNA, the CDR3 is TGTGCCAGCAGCTCTCGAAAGCTGAGCCTGAGCACAGATACGCAGTATTTT. This translates into CASSSRKLSLSTDTQYF.

The table lists this clonotype with a few counts. This rearrangement joins TRBV29-1 to TRBJ2-3; 8 bases agree with TRBD1. The CDR3 is 13 amino acids. Germline trimming cut 4 bases from V and 8 bases from J; bases unmatched to any gene: 8. The V gene's germline CDR1 is SQVTM and CDR2 ANQGSEA. The DNA of the CDR3 is TGCAGCGTTGGGGGCAGGGGGCAGGGTACGCAGTATTTT. Amino acids: CSVGGRGQGTQYF.

This chain links TRBV25-1 with TRBJ2-7; no firm D call. The CDR3 is made up of 13 amino acids. Germline V CDR1 and CDR2: MGHDK, SYGVNS. V shed 0 bases and J shed 3 bases, with 6 bases lying between them. CDR3: CASSEYGVYEQYF. In nucleotides, the CDR3 is TGTGCCAGCAGTGAATATGGAGTCTACGAGCAGTACTTC.

This clonotype was counted only a few times. An end of the junction does not agree with germline; a read error may underlie this. The chain recombines TRBV7-2 with TRBJ2-1, with TRBD1 identical over 7 bases. The CDR3 consists of 13 residues. The germline V gene has CDR1 SGHTA and CDR2 FQGNSA. The CDR3 DNA is TGTGCCAGCAGCGAATCGGGACAGCCTACAGCGGTCTTC. Translated: CASSESGQPTAVF.

This chain joins TRBV6-1 and TRBJ1-1; a weak D match, TRBD1 (5 bases). Germline V gene lookup returns CDR1 MNHNS and CDR2 SASEGT. CDR3 length: 14 amino acids. V gave up 7 bases and J gave up 7 bases, with 19 bases separating them. The CDR3 reads CASIGTDNTGEAFF. The CDR3 bases are TGTGCCAGCATTGGGACGGATAACACTGGTGAAGCTTTCTTT.

This clonotype turned up a few times. The chain uses TRBV20-1 and TRBJ2-5; D possibly corresponds to TRBD1 (5 bases). Germline lookup yields CDR1 DFQATT and CDR2 SNEGSKA (reference sequence). The CDR3 contains 12 residues. The V end lost 5 bases, the J end lost 5 bases, and 12 bases lay between the germline ends. The CDR3 is CSALEPGETQYF. CDR3 coding DNA: TGCAGTGCTCTGGAGCCAGGGGAGACCCAGTACTTC.

This clonotype was picked up many times. The chain links TRBV5-1 to TRBJ2-7; 7 bases align to TRBD1. The germline V gene has CDR1 SGHRS and CDR2 YFSETQ. This CDR3 contains 14 residues. The ends lost 0 bases at V and 4 bases at J; junction bases unmatched: 4. CDR3 region: CASSLERGLYEQYF. In nucleotides, the CDR3 is TGCGCCAGCAGCTTGGAGAGGGGGCTTTACGAGCAGTACTTC. Based on the CDR3 plus reference TRBV5-1 and TRBJ2-7, the full variable domain is KAGVTQTPRYLIKTRGQQVTLSCSPISGHRSVSWYQQTPGQGLQFLFEYFSETQRNKGNFPGRFSGRQFSNSRSEMNVSTLELGDSALYLCASSLERGLYEQYFGPGTRLTVT.

This clonotype was found many times. V is TRBV24-1 and J is TRBJ2-3; tentative D call: TRBD1 (6 bases). This CDR3 is 16 amino acids long. V dropped 3 bases and J dropped 2 bases, with 14 bases sitting between them. In germline, CDR1 is KGHDR, CDR2 SFDVKD. The CDR3 DNA reads as TGTGCCACCAGTGATCCGGGACAACGAGTCACAGATACGCAGTATTTT. This codes for CATSDPGQRVTDTQYF.